This T cell receptor beta chain was captured by sequencing in a study of blood T cell repertoires in COVID-19. Across the whole study: Sources were T cells, B-cell-depleted T cells, or PBMCs; the material itself was cDNA or gDNA.

The data were produced by immunoSEQ multiplex PCR, yet TCRdb's version contains in-frame clones alone and is incomplete. The sample yields 250,000 to 300,000 clones, 85% to 90% seen once. CDR3 length equals 15 residues. J was trimmed by 5 bases and V by 5 bases; bases with no gene match: 9. Germline V lookup: CDR1 MDHEN, CDR2 SYDVKM. The TCR originated in a woman between 45 and 65 years old who had been exposed to COVID-19. The sample taken for sequencing was PBMCs or T cells enriched from blood (not recorded which). The rearrangement joins TRBV28 to TRBJ1-1, with 9 nucleotides matching TRBD1. The CDR3: CASSTRRDRDTEAFF. CDR3 nucleotide sequence: TGTGCCAGCAGTACCCGACGGGACAGGGATACTGAAGCTTTCTTT.